This T cell receptor (beta chain) comes out of a study of a mutant IDH1 vaccine in newly diagnosed glioma. Study at large: Before enrollment, the patients had been treated with radiotherapy alone, temozolomide alone, or both together. Most of them had received both.

Sequenced by immunoSEQ multiplex PCR; TCRdb stores in-frame clones only, minus some. The table lists approximately 52,000 clones, about 80% of them singletons, with 1.8% in the top ten. Germline V gives CDR1 GTSNPN, CDR2 SVGIG (reference sequence). The J segment lost 10 bases and the V segment lost 0 bases, leaving 10 bases of the junction unmatched. The length of the CDR3 is 14 residues. Time point here: baseline, week 1 (first vaccination visit). Documented treatment: pre-vaccination baseline after standard-of-care therapy. The chain uses TRBV30 and TRBJ1-1; 8 nucleotides match TRBD1. The receptor's source is a woman aged 40 to 49 with glioma. The specimen comprised PBMCs, sampled from a glioma patient treated with radiotherapy, temozolomide or both. CDR3 region: CAWSVSGQGVRAFF. DNA of the CDR3: TGTGCCTGGAGTGTCTCCGGACAGGGAGTGAGAGCTTTCTTT.